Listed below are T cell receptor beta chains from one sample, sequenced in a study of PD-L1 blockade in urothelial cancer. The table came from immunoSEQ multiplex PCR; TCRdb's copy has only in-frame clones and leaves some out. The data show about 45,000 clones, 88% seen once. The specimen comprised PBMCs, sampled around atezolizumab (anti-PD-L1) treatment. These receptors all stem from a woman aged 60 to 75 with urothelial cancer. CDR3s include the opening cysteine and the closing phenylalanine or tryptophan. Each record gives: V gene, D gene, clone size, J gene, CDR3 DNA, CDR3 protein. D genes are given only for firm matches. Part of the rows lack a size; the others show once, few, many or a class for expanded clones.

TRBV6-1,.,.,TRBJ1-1,TGTGCCAGCAGTCAAGGACAGAGAATTATGAACACTGAAGCTTTCTTT,CASSQGQRIMNTEAFF
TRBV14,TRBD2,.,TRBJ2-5,TGTGCCAGCAGCCACGGACTAGCGGGCAGGTACCAAGAGACCCAGTACTTC,CASSHGLAGRYQETQYF
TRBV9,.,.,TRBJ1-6,TGTGCCAGCAGCCCCCAAGACAGGTTATATTCACCCCTCCACTTT,CASSPQDRLYSPLHF
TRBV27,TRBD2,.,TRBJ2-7,TGTGCCAGCGGACTAGCGGGAATGGGGAGCGAGCAGTACTTC,CASGLAGMGSEQYF
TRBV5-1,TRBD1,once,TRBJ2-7,TGCGCCAGCAGCCCCAGGACAGGGGAGGTCGAGCAGTACTTC,CASSPRTGEVEQYF
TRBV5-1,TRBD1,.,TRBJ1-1,TGCGCCAGCACCCAAGGAGGGGGCATGGAAGCTTTCTTT,CASTQGGGMEAFF
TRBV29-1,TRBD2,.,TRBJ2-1,TGCAGCGTTGATGCGGGGGATCGGTTCTTC,CSVDAGDRFF
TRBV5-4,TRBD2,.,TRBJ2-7,TGTGCCAGCAGCGCGCTCCCGGGACTAGCCAACTACGAGCAGTACTTC,CASSALPGLANYEQYF
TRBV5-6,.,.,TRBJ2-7,TGTGCCAGCAGCTTACTAAATTACGAGCAGTACTTC,CASSLLNYEQYF
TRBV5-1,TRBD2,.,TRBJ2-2,TGCGCCAGCAGCTTGAGGCCGGGACTAGTGAACACCGGGGAGCTGTTTTTT,CASSLRPGLVNTGELFF
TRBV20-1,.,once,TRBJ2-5,TGCAGTGCTAGAGATACGGGGACCCAGTACTTC,CSARDTGTQYF
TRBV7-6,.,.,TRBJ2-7,TGTGCCAGCAGCTTAGTACAGGCCTCCTACGAGCAGTACTTC,CASSLVQASYEQYF
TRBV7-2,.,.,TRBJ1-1,TGTGCCAGCAGCGCGGCCCCTCAGGGCATCGGGACTGAAGCTTTCTTT,CASSAAPQGIGTEAFF
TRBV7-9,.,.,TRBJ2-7,TGTGCCAGCAGCTTATCCGCAGGGTCCTACGAGCAGTACTTC,CASSLSAGSYEQYF
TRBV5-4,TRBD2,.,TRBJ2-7,TGTGCCAGCAGCTGGACTAGCGGGAACTACGAGCAGTACTTC,CASSWTSGNYEQYF
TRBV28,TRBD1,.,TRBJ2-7,TGTGCCAGCAGTTTATTAAGGGACAGGAGATACGAGCAGTACTTC,CASSLLRDRRYEQYF
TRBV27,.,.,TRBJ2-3,TGTGCCAGCAGTTTATTTCTCGGAGATACGCAGTATTTT,CASSLFLGDTQYF
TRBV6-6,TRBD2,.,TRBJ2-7,TGTGCCAGCAGGACGGGGGGGCCGGGCGAGCAGTACTTC,CASRTGGPGEQYF
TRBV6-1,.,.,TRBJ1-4,TGTGCCAGCAGTGTTCTGGGGGCAAGCACTAATGAAAAACTGTTTTTT,CASSVLGASTNEKLFF
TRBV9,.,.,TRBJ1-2,TGTGCCAGCAGCTCGGGGGGTTTGGGAGGCTACACCTTC,CASSSGGLGGYTF
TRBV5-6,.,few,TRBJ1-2,TGTGCCAGCAGCTCTTGGACAAACTATGGCTACACCTTC,CASSSWTNYGYTF
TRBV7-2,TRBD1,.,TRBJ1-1,TGTGCCAGCAGCCCCGGGACAGGCCACCCCGGCGGCACTGAAGCTTTCTTT,CASSPGTGHPGGTEAFF
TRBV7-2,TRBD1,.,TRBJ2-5,TGTGCCAGCAGCTCCTGGACAGGGCTGCAAGAGACCCAGTACTTC,CASSSWTGLQETQYF
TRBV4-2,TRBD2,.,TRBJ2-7,TGTGCCAGCAGCCGATTGCTAGCGGGAGTTACCTACGAGCAGTACTTC,CASSRLLAGVTYEQYF
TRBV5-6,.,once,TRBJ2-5,TGTGCCAGCAGCAGACCCGGGACGGGGGAAGAGACCCAGTACTTC,CASSRPGTGEETQYF
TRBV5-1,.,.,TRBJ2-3,TGCGCCAGCAGCAAACAGGAACTTGGGGGCACAGATACGCAGTATTTT,CASSKQELGGTDTQYF
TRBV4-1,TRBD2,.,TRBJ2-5,TGCGCCAGCTCTATTATAGCGGGGGGGCGCCAAGAGACCCAGTACTTC,CASSIIAGGRQETQYF
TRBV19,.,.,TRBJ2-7,TGTGCTACACAAGGGGGAATCTCCTACGAGCAGTACTTC,CATQGGISYEQYF
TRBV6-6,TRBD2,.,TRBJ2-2,TGTGCCAGCAGGGGGACTAGCGGGAGGACCGGGGAGCTGTTTTTT,CASRGTSGRTGELFF
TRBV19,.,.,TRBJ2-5,TGTGCCAGTAGTTTACAGGAGACCCAGTACTTC,CASSLQETQYF
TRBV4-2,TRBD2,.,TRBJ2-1,TGTGCCAGCAGCCACACAACCGGACTAGCTGAATCCTACAATGAGCAGTTCTTC,CASSHTTGLAESYNEQFF
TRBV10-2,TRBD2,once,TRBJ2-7,TGCGCCAGCAGAGCTAGCGGGAGCGGCAACGAGCAGTACTTC,CASRASGSGNEQYF
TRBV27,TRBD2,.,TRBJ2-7,TGTGCCAGCAGTGGGCTAGCGGGAGTGGGGGGCTACGAGCAGTACTTC,CASSGLAGVGGYEQYF
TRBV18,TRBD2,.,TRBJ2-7,TGTGCCAGCTCACAACTAGCGAATCAGGGCCCCTCCTACGAGCAGTACTTC,CASSQLANQGPSYEQYF
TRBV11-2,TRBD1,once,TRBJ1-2,TGTGCCAGCAGCCCTGGGGACAGGGTGGCCTATGGCTACACCTTC,CASSPGDRVAYGYTF
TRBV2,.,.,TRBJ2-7,TGTGCCAGCACCAACCTCACTCCCTACGAGCAGTACTTC,CASTNLTPYEQYF
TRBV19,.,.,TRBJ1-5,TGTGCCAGTAGCCCGACTGGGGCCAATTATCAGCCCCAGCATTTT,CASSPTGANYQPQHF
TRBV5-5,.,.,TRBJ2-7,TGTGCCAGCAGCTTGACCCTCGGGGGATATGAGCAGTACTTC,CASSLTLGGYEQYF
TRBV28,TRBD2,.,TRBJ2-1,TGTGCCAGCATCCGAGCGGGAGGGAGCAATGAGCAGTTCTTC,CASIRAGGSNEQFF
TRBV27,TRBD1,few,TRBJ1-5,TGTGCCAGCAGCTGGACAGGGGGTCCCAATCAGCCCCAGCATTTT,CASSWTGGPNQPQHF